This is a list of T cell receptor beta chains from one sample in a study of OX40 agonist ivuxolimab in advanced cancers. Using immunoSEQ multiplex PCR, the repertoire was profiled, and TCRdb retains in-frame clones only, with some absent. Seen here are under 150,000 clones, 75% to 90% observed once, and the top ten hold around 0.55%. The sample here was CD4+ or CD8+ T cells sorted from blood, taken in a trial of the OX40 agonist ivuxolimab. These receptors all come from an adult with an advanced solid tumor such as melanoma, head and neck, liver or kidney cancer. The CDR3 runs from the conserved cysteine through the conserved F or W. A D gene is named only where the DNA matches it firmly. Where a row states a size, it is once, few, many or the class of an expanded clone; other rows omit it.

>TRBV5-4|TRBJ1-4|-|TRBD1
CASSFGDRGGEKLFF
TGTGCCAGCAGCTTTGGAGACAGGGGTGGTGAAAAACTGTTTTTT
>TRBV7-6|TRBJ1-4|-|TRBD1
CASSSMTGGNEKLFF
TGTGCCAGCAGCTCCATGACAGGGGGGAATGAAAAACTGTTTTTT
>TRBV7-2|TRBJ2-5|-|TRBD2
CASSLVGLAGGQETQYF
TGTGCCAGCAGCTTAGTTGGACTAGCGGGGGGGCAAGAGACCCAGTACTTC
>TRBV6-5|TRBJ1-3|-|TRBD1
CASSAGTVGNTIYF
TGTGCCAGCAGTGCCGGGACAGTTGGAAACACCATATATTTT
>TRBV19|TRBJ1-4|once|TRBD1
CASSLGQGEGEKLFF
TGTGCCAGTAGCCTTGGACAGGGCGAGGGTGAAAAACTGTTTTTT
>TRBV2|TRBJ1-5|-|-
CASSERQLGPGEPQHF
TGTGCCAGCAGTGAAAGGCAATTGGGGCCAGGGGAGCCCCAGCATTTT
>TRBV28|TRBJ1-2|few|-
CASSLPGGGYTF
TGTGCCAGCAGTTTACCCGGTGGGGGCTACACCTTC
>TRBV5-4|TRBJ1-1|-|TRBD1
CASSFGRSTGDTEAFF
TGTGCCAGCAGTTTTGGGAGATCTACAGGGGACACTGAAGCTTTCTTT
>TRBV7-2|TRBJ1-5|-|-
CASSLSGGYQPQHF
TGTGCCAGCAGCTTATCCGGAGGATATCAGCCCCAGCATTTT
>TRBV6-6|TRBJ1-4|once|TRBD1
CASKTGGHEKLFF
TGTGCCAGTAAAACAGGGGGGCATGAAAAACTGTTTTTT
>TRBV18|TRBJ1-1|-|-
CASSPGTQVTEAFF
TGTGCCAGCTCACCCGGGACCCAAGTCACTGAAGCTTTCTTT
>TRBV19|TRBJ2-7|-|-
CASSRLTPRAGDFYEQYF
TGTGCCAGTAGCCGTCTAACCCCCCGGGCAGGGGACTTTTACGAGCAGTACTTC
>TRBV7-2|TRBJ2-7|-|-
CASSPGSYSYEQYF
TGTGCCAGCAGCCCCGGATCCTACTCCTACGAGCAGTACTTC
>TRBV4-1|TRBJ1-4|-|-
CASSQDWLSGTNEKLFF
TGCGCCAGCAGCCAAGATTGGCTGTCCGGGACTAATGAAAAACTGTTTTTT
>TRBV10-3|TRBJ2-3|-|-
CAKSKGSTDTQYF
TGTGCCAAGTCAAAGGGAAGCACAGATACGCAGTATTTT
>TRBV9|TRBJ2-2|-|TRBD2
CASSVGTSVGELFF
TGTGCCAGCAGCGTGGGGACTAGTGTGGGGGAGCTGTTTTTT
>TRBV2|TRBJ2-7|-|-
CASSVDTAVYEQYF
TGTGCCAGCAGTGTTGACACCGCCGTCTACGAGCAGTACTTC
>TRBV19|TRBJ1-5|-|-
CASSRDRSGPQHF
TGTGCCAGTAGTAGAGACAGGTCCGGGCCCCAGCATTTT
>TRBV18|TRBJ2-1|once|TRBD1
CASSSPGQYPYNEQFF
TGTGCCAGCTCAAGCCCGGGACAGTATCCCTACAATGAGCAGTTCTTC
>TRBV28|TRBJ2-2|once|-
CATTSPGPTGELFF
TGTGCCACCACGTCCCCAGGGCCCACCGGGGAGCTGTTTTTT
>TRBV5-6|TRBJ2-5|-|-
CASSVRDKGTQYF
TGTGCCAGCAGCGTGAGGGATAAGGGGACCCAGTACTTC
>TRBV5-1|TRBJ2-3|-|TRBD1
CASSWTGFADTQYF
TGCGCCAGCAGCTGGACAGGGTTTGCGGATACGCAGTATTTT
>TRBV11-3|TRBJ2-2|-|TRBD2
CASSNRAGLAANTGELFF
TGTGCCAGCAGCAACAGGGCGGGACTAGCGGCGAACACCGGGGAGCTGTTTTTT
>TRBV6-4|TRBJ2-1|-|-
CASSVFQGGLHEQFF
TGTGCCAGCAGTGTCTTCCAGGGGGGTCTGCATGAGCAGTTCTTC
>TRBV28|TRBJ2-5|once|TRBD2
CASIPPGGPHTSGAQETQYF
TGTGCCAGCATCCCCCCCGGAGGCCCGCATACTAGCGGGGCACAAGAGACCCAGTACTTC
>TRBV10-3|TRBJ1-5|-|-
CAISEGYSNQPQHF
TGTGCCATCAGTGAAGGTTATAGCAATCAGCCCCAGCATTTT
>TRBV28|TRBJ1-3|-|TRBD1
CASSRTGSSGNTIYF
TGTGCCAGCAGTCGGACAGGGAGCTCTGGAAACACCATATATTTT
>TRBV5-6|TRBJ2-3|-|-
CASSLEGDLSTDTQYF
TGTGCCAGCAGCTTGGAGGGCGACCTGTCCACAGATACGCAGTATTTT
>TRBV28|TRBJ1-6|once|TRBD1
CAGGEGADSPLHF
TGTGCCGGGGGGGAGGGGGCGGATTCACCCCTCCACTTT
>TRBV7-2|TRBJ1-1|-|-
CASSLTGILNTEAFF
TGTGCCAGCAGCTTGACCGGGATCCTGAACACTGAAGCTTTCTTT
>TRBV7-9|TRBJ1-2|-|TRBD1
CASSAGQGASGYTF
TGTGCCAGCAGCGCGGGACAGGGGGCTAGTGGCTACACCTTC
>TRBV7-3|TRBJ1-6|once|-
CASSLGLGFEGHNSPLHF
TGTGCCAGCAGCTTAGGGCTGGGTTTCGAGGGACATAATTCACCCCTCCACTTT
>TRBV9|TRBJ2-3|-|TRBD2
CASSPFSGGSPGTDTQYF
TGTGCCAGCAGCCCATTTAGCGGGGGGTCCCCGGGCACAGATACGCAGTATTTT
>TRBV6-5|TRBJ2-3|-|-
CASSRWIAETDTQYF
TGTGCCAGCAGCCGATGGATAGCTGAGACAGATACGCAGTATTTT
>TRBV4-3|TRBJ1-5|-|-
CASSQDWQGGQPQHF
TGCGCCAGCAGCCAAGATTGGCAGGGAGGCCAGCCCCAGCATTTT
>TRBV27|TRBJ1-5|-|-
CASSFKPNQPQHF
TGTGCCAGCAGTTTCAAACCCAATCAGCCCCAGCATTTT
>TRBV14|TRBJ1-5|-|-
CASRWGVGNQPQHF
TGTGCCAGCAGATGGGGGGTCGGCAATCAGCCCCAGCATTTT
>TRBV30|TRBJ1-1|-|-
CAWSVGPQRAFF
TGTGCCTGGAGTGTAGGGCCTCAAAGGGCTTTCTTT
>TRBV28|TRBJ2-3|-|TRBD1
CASSFSPSTGSTDTQYF
TGTGCCAGCAGTTTCAGCCCCTCGACAGGGAGCACAGATACGCAGTATTTT
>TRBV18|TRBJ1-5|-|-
CASSPDPGGNQPQHF
TGTGCCAGCTCACCAGACCCGGGCGGCAATCAGCCCCAGCATTTT
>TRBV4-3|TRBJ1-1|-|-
CASSQANQAPEAFF
TGCGCCAGCAGCCAAGCAAATCAAGCGCCTGAAGCTTTCTTT
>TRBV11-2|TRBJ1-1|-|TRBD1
CASSLDRGAKTTEAFF
TGTGCCAGCAGCTTGGACAGGGGGGCTAAGACCACTGAAGCTTTCTTT